This is a list of T cell receptor beta chains from one sample in a study of regulatory T cells in long-lasting Graves disease. MiXCR was run by TCRdb on the multiplex PCR reads, yielding one entry per CDR3 protein. Here the sample spans more than 400,000 distinct CDR3 sequences, 15% to 20% being singletons. These data were also reused for a study on T cells in Graves' hyperthyroidism and ophthalmopathy.

The material was peripheral blood mononuclear cells (PBMCs), obtained at new diagnosis, from a patient treated with antithyroid drugs. Receptors were obtained from a woman younger than 45 with Graves disease. Each CDR3 is given with its conserved first and last residue. The order of the fields is clone size, V gene, J gene, D gene, CDR3 protein. A D gene is named only where the DNA matches it firmly. Rows may omit the clone size; those that give it use once, few, many or a size class.

many,TRBV12-3/TRBV12-4,TRBJ2-1,TRBD2,CASSASGRFYNEQFF
many,TRBV7-9,TRBJ2-7,NA,CASSLQALGGEQYF
few,TRBV7-2,TRBJ2-5,TRBD2,CASSPRGSGRRETQYF
many,TRBV2,TRBJ2-3,NA,CASRTTTDTQYF
many,TRBV30,TRBJ1-2,NA,CAWSEASGQARGYTF
many,TRBV13,TRBJ2-7,NA,CASSQTSYEQYF
NA,TRBV5-1,TRBJ2-2,NA,CASSFEGVSYTGELFF
NA,TRBV7-9,TRBJ2-5,NA,CASSLVSLSEETQYF
many,TRBV28,TRBJ1-1,NA,CASSPPTNTEAFF
many,TRBV28,TRBJ2-4,NA,CASSPRDHPNIQYF
NA,TRBV7-3,TRBJ2-7,TRBD2,CASKPPGLASYEQYF
once,TRBV27,TRBJ2-1,TRBD2,CASSLKASGRDNEQFF
many,TRBV10-1,TRBJ1-1,NA,CASSAMRGNTEAFF
NA,TRBV5-1,TRBJ2-5,NA,CASSPRVQETQYF
NA,TRBV4-3,TRBJ2-7,NA,CASSQDWRTYEQYF
few,TRBV19,TRBJ1-5,NA,CASSIAGFNQPQHF
many,TRBV30,TRBJ2-5,NA,CAWSPDYSQETQYF
NA,TRBV28,TRBJ2-1,TRBD2,CASSFPAGGESSYNEQFF
many,TRBV20-1,TRBJ2-3,NA,CSASAMVVPTDTQYF
few,TRBV13,TRBJ2-7,TRBD2,CASSPGLAGGATYEQYF
NA,TRBV6-1,TRBJ2-1,NA,CASSDMGYGEQFF
NA,TRBV28,TRBJ2-2,TRBD2,CASSSPGLAGASGELFF
many,TRBV28,TRBJ2-5,TRBD1,CASSLGDRGEETQYF
many,TRBV12-3/TRBV12-4,TRBJ1-2,NA,CASTPLANYGYTF
NA,TRBV20-1,TRBJ1-3,NA,CSAPGHLQRTFSGNTIYF
many,TRBV11-2,TRBJ2-5,TRBD2,CASSPDSGRKETQYF